This T cell receptor beta chain came from a study of T-cell memory formation after mild COVID-19. This clonotype has ten or more counts. A single record per CDR3 protein comes from TCRdb applying MiXCR to the 5' RACE reads. Of some 86,000 distinct CDR3 sequences listed, about 23% are singletons. The CDR3 extends over 15 amino acids. V was shortened by 2 bases and J by 1 base, with 6 bases between the two germline ends. In germline, CDR1 is MNHEY, CDR2 SVGEGT. The chain couples TRBV6-2 or TRBV6-3 to TRBJ2-6, with D maybe TRBD1 (5 bases). The sequence derives from a man between 18 and 35 years old who had mild COVID-19 (a few samples of this study predate the infection). Cell type and time point are not known. Sequencing was done on a sample of PBMCs or a T cell subset sorted from them (not recorded which). CDR3 in DNA: TGTGCCAGCAGTTACAGACAGTCTGGGGCCAACGTCCTGACTTTC. It codes for CASSYRQSGANVLTF.